This record concerns one T cell receptor (beta chain) sequence. The antigen is not known. The source of the sample is a study of T cells after yellow fever vaccination. Regarding the study as a whole: Weaker, the secondary response peaked sooner, at day 5 versus 15.

Synthesis of TCR cDNA relied on 5'RACE template switching, which attached a universal primer site and UMIs. TCRdb recomputed calls from the 5' RACE reads with MiXCR, one row per CDR3 protein. The table lists some 120,000 distinct CDR3 sequences, about 16% of them singletons. This TCR came from a man aged 18 to 30 who received the YFV17D yellow fever vaccine. Sample: CD8+ T cells sorted from PBMCs, taken 5 days after the yellow fever booster vaccination.

For the CDR3, the DNA is TGCGCCAGCAGCCGCGGTCAGGGCTCAAACTATGGCTACACCTTC. Encoded protein: CASSRGQGSNYGYTF. The genes are TRBV4-1 and TRBJ1-2; D might be TRBD1 (5 bases). V gave up 4 bases and J gave up 2 bases, with 14 bases separating them. The CDR3 is 15 amino acids. The germline V gene encodes CDR1 MGHRA and CDR2 YSYEKL.